These T cell receptor beta chains were read from a single sample in a study of blood T cell repertoires in COVID-19. Assay: immunoSEQ multiplex PCR; the TCRdb copy retains only in-frame clones and omits some. This table has some 240,000 clones, roughly 82% appearing once. The material sequenced was peripheral blood. These receptors were obtained from a middle-aged woman who had recovered from COVID-19. Each CDR3 is given without its conserved first and last residue.

>TRBJ2-3|TRBV10-3
AISDGGGFRDTQY
>TRBJ1-2|TRBV12-3/TRBV12-4
ASSFYLYGYT
>TRBJ2-3|TRBV20-1
SAHIPDTQY
>TRBJ2-5|TRBV7-2
ASSTRGRGETQY
>TRBJ2-7|TRBV7-2
ASSHGQASEQY
>TRBJ2-1|TRBV30
AWSLGGGREQF
>TRBJ1-6|TRBV4-3
ASSPAGTGGTPLH
>TRBJ2-1|TRBV12-3/TRBV12-4
ASSEYNEQF
>TRBJ2-3|TRBV27
ASSSRQLSTDTQY
>TRBJ1-1|TRBV9
ASSVGRTGRNTEAF
>TRBJ1-1|TRBV5-1
ASSLSPENTEAF